Below are 4 T cell receptor beta chains sequenced from a single sample in a study of T cells in tumors after PD-1 blockade (dated by TCRdb to about 2019). The library was prepared using the immunoSEQ multiplex PCR assay. The clones in this table, taken by TCRdb from immuneACCESS, are in-frame only. Not every clone is retained; where verified, under half of the shortfall comes from an unresolved V gene, and the cause of the rest is unknown. The sample records 23,000 or so clones, around four fifths of which are singletons. Clones ranked in the top ten supply 9.5% to 15% of the sample. The time point tag for this specimen amounts to: after anti-PD-1 therapy. Material: PBMCs, obtained after anti-PD-1 treatment. Receptors were obtained from a human donor with basal cell carcinoma.

This chain connects TRBV6-5 to TRBJ1-6; no definite D call. The V end lost 0 bases, the J end lost 5 bases, and 5 bases lay between the germline ends. Per the germline V gene, CDR1 is MNHEY and CDR2 is SVGAGI. This CDR3 comprises 14 residues. CDR3 region: CASSYSGNNSPLHF. In nucleotides, the CDR3 is TGTGCCAGCAGTTACTCAGGGAATAATTCACCCCTCCACTTT.

Regarding this clone: Compared with germline, one end of the junction differs, possibly owing to a read error. The rearrangement joins TRBV7-7 to TRBJ2-5, with 7 bases fitting TRBD2. This CDR3 is built from 14 residues. The germline CDR1 and CDR2 sequences are SSHAT and FNYEAQ (reference sequence). CDR3 sequence reads: CASSEGGGIETQYF. CDR3 bases: TGTGCTAGCAGTGAAGGCGGGGGAATAGAGACCCAGTACTTC.

The rearrangement links TRBV7-6 to TRBJ2-5; TRBD2 aligns across 8 bases. CDR1 and CDR2 (germline): SGHVS, FNYEAQ. J was trimmed by 4 bases and V by 1 base; bases with no gene match: 5. There are 15 residues in the CDR3. CDR3 coding DNA: TGTGCCAGCAGCTTAGTCGGGGGGGCGCCAGAGACCCAGTACTTC. Translated: CASSLVGGAPETQYF.

CDR3 DNA sequence: TGTGCCTGGATCCGACGGGGGTTAGTGGGGACCCAGTACTTC. Its protein is CAWIRRGLVGTQYF. This chain joins TRBV30 and TRBJ2-5; perhaps TRBD2 as D (6 bases). Trimming shortened V by 4 bases and J by 7 bases, and 19 bases separated the two germline ends. The germline V gene encodes CDR1 GTSNPN and CDR2 SVGIG (reference sequence). This CDR3 contains 14 residues.